Listed below are T cell receptor beta chains from one sample, sequenced in a study of molecular identifiers for immune sequencing clone quantification. One entry per CDR3 protein results from TCRdb running MiXCR on the PCR reads. The profile covers around 480,000 distinct CDR3 sequences, with 25% appearing a single time and around 0.79% taken by the ten largest. The sequencing input was naive CD8+ T cells from blood, with Jurkat cell RNA spiked in. The receptor source for this set is a human donor in good health. Some libraries in this study had Jurkat cell RNA spiked in. CDR3s include the opening cysteine and the closing phenylalanine or tryptophan. A D gene is named only where the DNA matches it firmly. Some rows have no size entry. The others give once, few or many, or a class for an expanded clone.

J | size | D | V | CDR3 | DNA
TRBJ1-1 | many | NA | TRBV14 | CASSPIARVNTEAFF | TGTGCCAGCAGCCCCATCGCGCGAGTGAACACTGAAGCTTTCTTT
TRBJ2-3 | few | NA | TRBV24-1 | CATVGSGGTQYF | TGTGCCACCGTAGGCAGTGGAGGTACGCAGTATTTT
TRBJ1-1 | NA | NA | TRBV12-3/TRBV12-4 | CAGSWTAGAVPGSEAFF | TGTGCCGGCAGTTGGACGGCGGGGGCGGTTCCCGGCTCTGAAGCTTTCTTT
TRBJ2-7 | NA | NA | TRBV20-1 | CSAGALPDSLSYEQYF | TGCAGTGCTGGCGCCCTCCCAGACTCCCTCTCCTACGAGCAGTACTTC
TRBJ1-1 | few | TRBD1 | TRBV12-3/TRBV12-4 | CASSLGQFYTEAFF | TGTGCCAGCAGTCTGGGACAGTTCTACACTGAAGCTTTCTTT
TRBJ2-3 | many | TRBD2 | TRBV6-5 | CASSRTGLAGGTDTQYF | TGTGCCAGCAGTAGGACGGGACTAGCGGGAGGAACAGATACGCAGTATTTT
TRBJ2-5 | NA | NA | TRBV29-1 | CSGVRGIQETQYF | TGCAGCGGGGTGCGGGGCATCCAAGAGACCCAGTACTTC
TRBJ2-7 | NA | TRBD2 | TRBV29-1 | CSVGLADTYEQYF | TGCAGCGTGGGACTAGCGGATACCTACGAGCAGTACTTC
TRBJ2-2 | many | NA | TRBV28 | CASSLTGNTGELFF | TGTGCCAGCAGTTTAACAGGGAACACCGGGGAGCTGTTTTTT
TRBJ1-1 | many | NA | TRBV6-2/TRBV6-3 | CASSYEPTNTEAFF | TGTGCCAGCAGTTACGAGCCTACAAACACTGAAGCTTTCTTT
TRBJ2-7 | many | NA | TRBV12-3/TRBV12-4 | CASSFGGIGEQYF | TGTGCCAGCAGTTTTGGAGGGATTGGCGAGCAGTACTTC
TRBJ2-5 | few | TRBD1 | TRBV5-6 | CASSLAVGTGLVETQYF | TGTGCCAGCAGCTTGGCGGTCGGGACAGGGTTGGTAGAGACCCAGTACTTC
TRBJ2-7 | few | NA | TRBV11-2 | CASSLLQQGPYEQYF | TGTGCCAGCAGCCTCCTCCAACAGGGCCCGTACGAGCAGTACTTC
TRBJ1-1 | few | NA | TRBV12-3/TRBV12-4 | CASGVIAGRGTEAFF | TGTGCCAGCGGAGTTATCGCAGGGCGGGGGACTGAAGCTTTCTTT
TRBJ2-7 | few | NA | TRBV4-1 | CASSQDRSEQYF | TGCGCCAGCAGCCAAGATAGGAGCGAGCAGTACTTC
TRBJ2-1 | many | TRBD2 | TRBV4-3 | CASSQDGTRGSEQFF | TGCGCCAGCAGCCAAGATGGGACTAGGGGGAGTGAGCAGTTCTTC
TRBJ2-1 | few | TRBD2 | TRBV7-3 | CASSISGPGDEQFF | TGTGCCAGCAGCATTAGCGGGCCCGGGGATGAGCAGTTCTTC
TRBJ2-6 | few | NA | TRBV4-3 | CASSTTGTGANVLTF | TGCGCCAGCAGCACCACGGGGACTGGGGCCAACGTCCTGACTTTC
TRBJ2-3 | NA | TRBD1 | TRBV18 | CVSSLHDPGTGGADTQYF | TGTGTCAGCTCACTACACGACCCCGGGACAGGGGGCGCAGATACGCAGTATTTT
TRBJ2-2 | few | NA | TRBV20-1 | CSARDRRGTNTGELFF | TGCAGTGCTAGAGATAGAAGGGGGACGAACACCGGGGAGCTGTTTTTT
TRBJ1-1 | few | NA | TRBV18 | CASSPAGGNTEAFF | TGTGCCAGCTCACCAGCGGGGGGCAACACTGAAGCTTTCTTT
TRBJ1-1 | few | NA | TRBV7-9 | CASSFVVGVMDTEAFF | TGTGCCAGCAGCTTCGTCGTGGGTGTTATGGACACTGAAGCTTTCTTT
TRBJ2-1 | NA | NA | TRBV6-2/TRBV6-3 | CASSYSAGGGIEQFF | TGTGCCAGCAGTTACTCCGCTGGGGGAGGTATAGAGCAGTTCTTC
TRBJ2-4 | NA | TRBD1 | TRBV4-3 | CASSQTSQGDQNIQYF | TGCGCCAGCAGCCAAACCTCCCAGGGGGATCAAAACATTCAGTACTTC
TRBJ2-1 | NA | NA | TRBV19 | CASSMGTRGYYNEQFF | TGTGCCAGTAGTATGGGGACGAGGGGTTACTACAATGAGCAGTTCTTC
TRBJ2-7 | few | TRBD1 | TRBV4-3 | CASSQGYQGAHEQYF | TGCGCCAGCAGCCAAGGGTACCAGGGGGCCCACGAGCAGTACTTC
TRBJ2-3 | many | NA | TRBV15 | CATSAYASSMGTDTQYF | TGTGCCACCAGCGCCTATGCATCTAGCATGGGGACAGATACGCAGTATTTT
TRBJ2-3 | NA | NA | TRBV7-9 | CASSPVGDTQYF | TGTGCCAGCAGCCCGGTTGGGGATACGCAGTATTTT
TRBJ2-7 | NA | NA | TRBV5-5 | CASSLVGPQPREQYF | TGTGCCAGCAGCTTGGTGGGCCCACAGCCGAGGGAGCAGTACTTC
TRBJ2-3 | NA | TRBD2 | TRBV5-6 | CASSHGTSGSTDTQYF | TGTGCCAGCAGCCATGGGACTAGCGGTAGCACAGATACGCAGTATTTT
TRBJ1-5 | NA | TRBD1 | TRBV19 | CASTEFTGGSQPQHF | TGTGCCAGTACCGAATTTACAGGGGGCAGTCAGCCCCAGCATTTT
TRBJ1-1 | few | NA | TRBV27 | CASSLGQMSTEAFF | TGTGCCAGCAGTTTAGGACAGATGAGCACTGAAGCTTTCTTT
TRBJ2-3 | few | TRBD2 | TRBV27 | CASSLPGLAGADTQYF | TGTGCCAGCAGTCTCCCGGGACTAGCGGGAGCAGATACGCAGTATTTT
TRBJ1-2 | NA | NA | TRBV12-3/TRBV12-4 | CASTVVSPLGEYGYTF | TGTGCCAGCACCGTCGTGAGTCCGTTAGGCGAGTATGGCTACACCTTC
TRBJ2-7 | NA | TRBD1 | TRBV14 | CASNVPGQGYEQYF | TGTGCCAGCAACGTCCCGGGACAGGGCTACGAGCAGTACTTC
TRBJ2-7 | few | TRBD1 | TRBV20-1 | CSAESGTGQYEQYF | TGCAGTGCTGAAAGCGGGACAGGGCAGTACGAGCAGTACTTC
TRBJ2-5 | NA | TRBD2 | TRBV11-2 | CASSSWTSGSSRETQYF | TGTGCCAGCAGCTCCTGGACTAGCGGGAGCTCGAGGGAGACCCAGTACTTC
TRBJ1-2 | few | NA | TRBV6-5 | CASSYSQGVGSNYGYTF | TGTGCCAGCAGTTACTCACAGGGTGTGGGGTCTAACTATGGCTACACCTTC
TRBJ2-5 | NA | NA | TRBV19 | CASSITGNPGETQYF | TGTGCCAGTAGTATCACCGGGAACCCGGGGGAGACCCAGTACTTC
TRBJ2-7 | few | TRBD2 | TRBV20-1 | CSAREFSGTDYEQYF | TGCAGTGCTAGAGAGTTCAGCGGGACCGACTACGAGCAGTACTTC
TRBJ2-7 | many | NA | TRBV5-1 | CASSLVRESSEQYF | TGCGCCAGCAGCTTGGTTCGGGAGTCTAGCGAGCAGTACTTC
TRBJ2-3 | NA | TRBD2 | TRBV27 | CASSLLVLAGGVDTQYF | TGTGCCAGCAGTTTATTGGTTCTAGCGGGAGGGGTAGATACGCAGTATTTT